This T cell receptor beta chain was retrieved from a study of PD-L1 blockade in urothelial cancer. Study context: Of some 30 patients, just under 26 were males with bladder-origin urothelial cancer. Patients previously received 0 to 3 chemotherapy regimens.

Notes on this clone: Antigen specificity is unknown.

This CDR3 has 15 residues. With 0 bases removed from V and 2 bases from J, the gap between germline ends came to 11 bases. Germline CDR1 reads SGHRS; CDR2 reads YFSETQ. TCRdb's copy holds only in-frame clones and misses some; the assay was immunoSEQ multiplex PCR. Here the sample spans more than 40,000 clones, 82% being singletons. Whole-study findings and limits: A pretreatment blood TCR clonality that fell below the median predicted better progression-free and overall survival.

Time point denoted: pretreatment peripheral blood. Enrolled patients showed locally advanced or metastatic urothelial carcinoma. This sequence was found in a man over 45 with urothelial cancer. The J gene is TRBJ2-5, the V gene TRBV5-1; possible D gene TRBD2, 6 bases. The input for sequencing was PBMCs, taken around atezolizumab (anti-PD-L1) treatment. CDR3 loop: CASSLVGLQQETQYF. The CDR3 nucleotides are TGCGCCAGCAGCTTGGTAGGACTACAACAAGAGACCCAGTACTTC. The variable domain in full, completed from reference TRBV5-1 and TRBJ2-5, reads KAGVTQTPRYLIKTRGQQVTLSCSPISGHRSVSWYQQTPGQGLQFLFEYFSETQRNKGNFPGRFSGRQFSNSRSEMNVSTLELGDSALYLCASSLVGLQQETQYFGPGTRLLVL.